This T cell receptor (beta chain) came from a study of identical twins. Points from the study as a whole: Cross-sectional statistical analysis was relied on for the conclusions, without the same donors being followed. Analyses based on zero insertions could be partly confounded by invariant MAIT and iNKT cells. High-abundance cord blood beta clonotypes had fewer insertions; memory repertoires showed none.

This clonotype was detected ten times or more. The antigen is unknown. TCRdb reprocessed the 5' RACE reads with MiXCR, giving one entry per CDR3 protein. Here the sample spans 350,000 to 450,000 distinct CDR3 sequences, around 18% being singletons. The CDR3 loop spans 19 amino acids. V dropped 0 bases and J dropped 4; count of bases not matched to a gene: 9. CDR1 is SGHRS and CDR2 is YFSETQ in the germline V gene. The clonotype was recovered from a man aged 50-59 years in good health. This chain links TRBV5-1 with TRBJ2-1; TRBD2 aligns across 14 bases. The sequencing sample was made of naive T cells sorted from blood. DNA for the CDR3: TGCGCCAGCAGCTTGGCGGGGACTAGCGGGGGTGGCACGTACAATGAGCAGTTCTTC. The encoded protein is CASSLAGTSGGGTYNEQFF.